This note documents a single T cell receptor beta chain sequence. Germline V gene sequence: CDR1 SGHTA, CDR2 FQGNSA. The CDR3 is made up of 15 amino acids. V lost 3 bases and J 2 bases, leaving 13 bases between the germline ends. The sample comes from a study of blood T cell repertoires in COVID-19. The method was immunoSEQ multiplex PCR; TCRdb's version includes in-frame clones alone and lacks a portion of them. The table includes over 20,000 clones, over 60% detected once. The receptor was derived from a woman older than 75 with acute or convalescent COVID-19. The specimen was peripheral blood. The chain links TRBV7-2 to TRBJ2-5; the D gene is possibly TRBD2 (6 bases). The DNA for the CDR3 is TGTGCCAGCAGCTTTGCGGGAACAGCACAAGAGACCCAGTACTTC. Amino acids: CASSFAGTAQETQYF.